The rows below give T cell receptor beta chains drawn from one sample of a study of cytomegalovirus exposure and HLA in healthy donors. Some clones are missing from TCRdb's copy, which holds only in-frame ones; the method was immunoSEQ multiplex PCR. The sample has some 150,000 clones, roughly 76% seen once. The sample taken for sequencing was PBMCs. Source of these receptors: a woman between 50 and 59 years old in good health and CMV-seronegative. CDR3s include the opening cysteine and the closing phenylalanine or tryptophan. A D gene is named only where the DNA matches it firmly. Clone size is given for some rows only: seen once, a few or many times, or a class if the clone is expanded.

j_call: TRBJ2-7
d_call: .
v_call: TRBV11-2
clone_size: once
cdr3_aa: CASSFGYSYEQYF
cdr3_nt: TGTGCCAGCAGCTTCGGGTACTCCTACGAGCAGTACTTC

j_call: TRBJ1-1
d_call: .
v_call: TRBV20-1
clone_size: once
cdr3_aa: CSAGGDTEAFF
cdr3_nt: TGCAGTGCCGGCGGAGACACTGAAGCTTTCTTT

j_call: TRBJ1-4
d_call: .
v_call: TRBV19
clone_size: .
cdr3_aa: CASARVTNEKLFF
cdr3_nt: TGTGCCAGCGCCCGGGTTACTAATGAAAAACTGTTTTTT

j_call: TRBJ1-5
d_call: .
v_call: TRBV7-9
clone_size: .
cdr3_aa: CASSSGPNQPQHF
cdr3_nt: TGTGCCAGCAGCTCGGGTCCAAATCAGCCCCAGCATTTT

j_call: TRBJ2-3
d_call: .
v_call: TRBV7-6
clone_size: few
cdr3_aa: CASSGGLRGKYTDTQYF
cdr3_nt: TGTGCCAGCAGCGGAGGTCTCCGCGGGAAATACACAGATACGCAGTATTTT

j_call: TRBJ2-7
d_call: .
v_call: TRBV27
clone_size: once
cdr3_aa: CASSLTAVGYEQYF
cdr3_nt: TGTGCCAGCAGTTTGACGGCGGTGGGCTACGAGCAGTACTTC

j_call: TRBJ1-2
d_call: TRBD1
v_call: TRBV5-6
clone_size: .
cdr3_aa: CASSLGNRGSNYGYTF
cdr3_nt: TGTGCCAGCAGCTTAGGGAACAGGGGATCGAACTATGGCTACACCTTC

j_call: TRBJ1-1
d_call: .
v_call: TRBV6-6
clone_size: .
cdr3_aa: CASITEAFF
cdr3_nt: TGTGCCAGCATAACTGAAGCTTTCTTT

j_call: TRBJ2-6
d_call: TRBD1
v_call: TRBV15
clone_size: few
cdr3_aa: CATSPRTGSGANVLTF
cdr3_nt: TGTGCCACCAGCCCCAGGACAGGGTCTGGGGCCAACGTCCTGACTTTC

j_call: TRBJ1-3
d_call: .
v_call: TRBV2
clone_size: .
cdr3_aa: CASSGRTASGNTIYF
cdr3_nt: TGTGCCAGCAGTGGTCGGACAGCCTCTGGAAACACCATATATTTT

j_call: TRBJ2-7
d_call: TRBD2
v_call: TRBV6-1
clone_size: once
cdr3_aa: CASSGTSGGLYEQYF
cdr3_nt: TGTGCCAGCAGTGGGACTAGCGGGGGTTTATACGAGCAGTACTTC

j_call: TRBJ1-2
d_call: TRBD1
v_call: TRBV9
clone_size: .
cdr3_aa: CASSGGTGAYGYTF
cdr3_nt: TGTGCCAGCAGCGGGGGGACAGGAGCTTATGGCTACACCTTC

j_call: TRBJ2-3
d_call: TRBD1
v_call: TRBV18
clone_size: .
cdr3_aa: CASSPLGTGLTDTQYF
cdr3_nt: TGTGCCAGCTCACCACTAGGGACAGGCCTAACAGATACGCAGTATTTT

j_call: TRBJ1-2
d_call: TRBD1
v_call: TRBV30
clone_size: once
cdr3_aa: CAWNGAGGAYGYTF
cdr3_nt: TGTGCCTGGAACGGGGCAGGGGGCGCGTATGGCTACACCTTC

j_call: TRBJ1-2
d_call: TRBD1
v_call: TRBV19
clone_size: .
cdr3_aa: CASSIDGQGYGYTF
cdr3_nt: TGTGCCAGTAGTATAGACGGACAGGGCTATGGCTACACCTTC

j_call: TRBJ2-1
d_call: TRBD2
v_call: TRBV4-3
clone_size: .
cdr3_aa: CASSQLSGGAYNEQFF
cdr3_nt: TGCGCCAGCAGCCAATTGAGCGGGGGGGCCTACAATGAGCAGTTCTTC

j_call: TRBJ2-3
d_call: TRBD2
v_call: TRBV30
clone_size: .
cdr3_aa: CAWTGGGGTQYF
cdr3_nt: TGTGCCTGGACTGGCGGGGGTGGCACGCAGTATTTT

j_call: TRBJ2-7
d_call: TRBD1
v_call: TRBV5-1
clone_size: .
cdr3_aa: CASSLYGQGYEQYF
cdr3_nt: TGCGCCAGCAGCTTGTACGGACAGGGGTACGAGCAGTACTTC

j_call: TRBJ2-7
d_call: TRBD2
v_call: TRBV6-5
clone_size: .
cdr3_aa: CASGGTSPYEQYF
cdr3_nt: TGTGCCAGCGGCGGGACTAGCCCCTACGAGCAGTACTTC

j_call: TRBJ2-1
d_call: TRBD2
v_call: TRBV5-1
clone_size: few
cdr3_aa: CASSLASGSREQFF
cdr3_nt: TGCGCCAGCAGCTTGGCTAGCGGGAGTCGCGAGCAGTTCTTC

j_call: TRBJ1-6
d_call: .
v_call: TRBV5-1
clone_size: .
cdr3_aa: CASSSEGAGSPLHF
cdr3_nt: TGCGCCAGCAGCTCCGAGGGCGCGGGTTCACCCCTCCACTTT

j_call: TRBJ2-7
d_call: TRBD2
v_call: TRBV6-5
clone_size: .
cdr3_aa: CASSYRLAGAYEQYF
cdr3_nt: TGTGCCAGCAGTTACCGACTAGCGGGGGCTTACGAGCAGTACTTC

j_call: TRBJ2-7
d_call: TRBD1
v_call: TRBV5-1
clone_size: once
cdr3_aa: CASSLGQGAYEQYF
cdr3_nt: TGCGCCAGCAGCTTGGGTCAGGGGGCGTACGAGCAGTACTTC

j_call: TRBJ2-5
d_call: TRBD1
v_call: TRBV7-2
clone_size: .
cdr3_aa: CASSLAGTGETQYF
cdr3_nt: TGTGCCAGCAGCTTAGCCGGGACAGGGGAGACCCAGTACTTC

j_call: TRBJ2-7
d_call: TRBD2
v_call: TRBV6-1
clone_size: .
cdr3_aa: CASTAQSGTLYEQYF
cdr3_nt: TGTGCCAGCACCGCTCAGAGCGGGACCCTCTACGAGCAGTACTTC

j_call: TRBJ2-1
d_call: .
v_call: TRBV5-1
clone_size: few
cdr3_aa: CASSWAGTSYNEQFF
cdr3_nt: TGCGCCAGCAGCTGGGCGGGGACCTCCTACAATGAGCAGTTCTTC

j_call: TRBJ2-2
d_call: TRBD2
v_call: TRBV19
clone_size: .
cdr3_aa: CATRLAGTNTGELFF
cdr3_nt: TGTGCCACCAGACTAGCGGGGACGAACACCGGGGAGCTGTTTTTT

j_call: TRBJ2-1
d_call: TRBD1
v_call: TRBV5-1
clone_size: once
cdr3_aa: CASSFRQGELLHEQFF
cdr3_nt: TGCGCCAGCAGCTTCCGACAGGGAGAACTACTCCATGAGCAGTTCTTC

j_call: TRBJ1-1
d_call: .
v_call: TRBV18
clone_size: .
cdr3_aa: CASSVGLDTEAFF
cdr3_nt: TGTGCCAGCTCAGTGGGGCTTGATACTGAAGCTTTCTTT

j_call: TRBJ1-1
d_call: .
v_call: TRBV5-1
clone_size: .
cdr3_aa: CASSLVAGRNTEAFF
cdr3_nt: TGCGCCAGCAGCTTGGTCGCGGGGCGGAACACTGAAGCTTTCTTT

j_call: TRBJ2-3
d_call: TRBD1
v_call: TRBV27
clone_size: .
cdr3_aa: CASSLQGATADTQYF
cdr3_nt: TGTGCCAGCAGCCTACAGGGGGCCACGGCAGATACGCAGTATTTT

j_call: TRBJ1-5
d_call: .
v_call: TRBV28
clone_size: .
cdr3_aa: CASSPPRQTNQPQHF
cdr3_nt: TGTGCCAGCAGTCCCCCCCGACAGACAAATCAGCCCCAGCATTTT

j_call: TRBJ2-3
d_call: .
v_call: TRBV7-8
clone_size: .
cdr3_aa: CASQPPRVDTQYF
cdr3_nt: TGTGCCAGCCAACCCCCCCGGGTAGATACGCAGTATTTT

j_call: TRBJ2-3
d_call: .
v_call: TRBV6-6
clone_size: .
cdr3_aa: CASSYSPQGLTDTQYF
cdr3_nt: TGTGCCAGCAGTTACTCCCCCCAGGGGCTCACAGATACGCAGTATTTT

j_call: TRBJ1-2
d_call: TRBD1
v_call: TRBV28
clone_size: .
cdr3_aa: CASSRIQGAYGYTF
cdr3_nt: TGTGCCAGCAGCCGTATACAGGGGGCCTATGGCTACACCTTC

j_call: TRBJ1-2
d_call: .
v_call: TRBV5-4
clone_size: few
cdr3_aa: CASSVDRENYGYTF
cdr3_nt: TGTGCCAGCAGCGTAGACCGGGAAAACTATGGCTACACCTTC